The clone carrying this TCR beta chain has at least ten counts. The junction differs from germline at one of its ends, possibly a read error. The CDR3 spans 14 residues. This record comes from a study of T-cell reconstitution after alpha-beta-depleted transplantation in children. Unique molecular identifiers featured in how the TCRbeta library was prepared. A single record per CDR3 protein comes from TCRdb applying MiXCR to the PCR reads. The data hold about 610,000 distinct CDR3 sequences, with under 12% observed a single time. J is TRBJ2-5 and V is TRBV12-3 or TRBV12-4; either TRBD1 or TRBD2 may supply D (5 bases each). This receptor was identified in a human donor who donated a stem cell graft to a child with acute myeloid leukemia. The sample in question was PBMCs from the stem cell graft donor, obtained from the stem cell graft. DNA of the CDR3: TGTGCCAGCAGGCGGCCTGGGGGAAGAGAGGCCCAGTACTTC. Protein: CASRRPGGREAQYF.